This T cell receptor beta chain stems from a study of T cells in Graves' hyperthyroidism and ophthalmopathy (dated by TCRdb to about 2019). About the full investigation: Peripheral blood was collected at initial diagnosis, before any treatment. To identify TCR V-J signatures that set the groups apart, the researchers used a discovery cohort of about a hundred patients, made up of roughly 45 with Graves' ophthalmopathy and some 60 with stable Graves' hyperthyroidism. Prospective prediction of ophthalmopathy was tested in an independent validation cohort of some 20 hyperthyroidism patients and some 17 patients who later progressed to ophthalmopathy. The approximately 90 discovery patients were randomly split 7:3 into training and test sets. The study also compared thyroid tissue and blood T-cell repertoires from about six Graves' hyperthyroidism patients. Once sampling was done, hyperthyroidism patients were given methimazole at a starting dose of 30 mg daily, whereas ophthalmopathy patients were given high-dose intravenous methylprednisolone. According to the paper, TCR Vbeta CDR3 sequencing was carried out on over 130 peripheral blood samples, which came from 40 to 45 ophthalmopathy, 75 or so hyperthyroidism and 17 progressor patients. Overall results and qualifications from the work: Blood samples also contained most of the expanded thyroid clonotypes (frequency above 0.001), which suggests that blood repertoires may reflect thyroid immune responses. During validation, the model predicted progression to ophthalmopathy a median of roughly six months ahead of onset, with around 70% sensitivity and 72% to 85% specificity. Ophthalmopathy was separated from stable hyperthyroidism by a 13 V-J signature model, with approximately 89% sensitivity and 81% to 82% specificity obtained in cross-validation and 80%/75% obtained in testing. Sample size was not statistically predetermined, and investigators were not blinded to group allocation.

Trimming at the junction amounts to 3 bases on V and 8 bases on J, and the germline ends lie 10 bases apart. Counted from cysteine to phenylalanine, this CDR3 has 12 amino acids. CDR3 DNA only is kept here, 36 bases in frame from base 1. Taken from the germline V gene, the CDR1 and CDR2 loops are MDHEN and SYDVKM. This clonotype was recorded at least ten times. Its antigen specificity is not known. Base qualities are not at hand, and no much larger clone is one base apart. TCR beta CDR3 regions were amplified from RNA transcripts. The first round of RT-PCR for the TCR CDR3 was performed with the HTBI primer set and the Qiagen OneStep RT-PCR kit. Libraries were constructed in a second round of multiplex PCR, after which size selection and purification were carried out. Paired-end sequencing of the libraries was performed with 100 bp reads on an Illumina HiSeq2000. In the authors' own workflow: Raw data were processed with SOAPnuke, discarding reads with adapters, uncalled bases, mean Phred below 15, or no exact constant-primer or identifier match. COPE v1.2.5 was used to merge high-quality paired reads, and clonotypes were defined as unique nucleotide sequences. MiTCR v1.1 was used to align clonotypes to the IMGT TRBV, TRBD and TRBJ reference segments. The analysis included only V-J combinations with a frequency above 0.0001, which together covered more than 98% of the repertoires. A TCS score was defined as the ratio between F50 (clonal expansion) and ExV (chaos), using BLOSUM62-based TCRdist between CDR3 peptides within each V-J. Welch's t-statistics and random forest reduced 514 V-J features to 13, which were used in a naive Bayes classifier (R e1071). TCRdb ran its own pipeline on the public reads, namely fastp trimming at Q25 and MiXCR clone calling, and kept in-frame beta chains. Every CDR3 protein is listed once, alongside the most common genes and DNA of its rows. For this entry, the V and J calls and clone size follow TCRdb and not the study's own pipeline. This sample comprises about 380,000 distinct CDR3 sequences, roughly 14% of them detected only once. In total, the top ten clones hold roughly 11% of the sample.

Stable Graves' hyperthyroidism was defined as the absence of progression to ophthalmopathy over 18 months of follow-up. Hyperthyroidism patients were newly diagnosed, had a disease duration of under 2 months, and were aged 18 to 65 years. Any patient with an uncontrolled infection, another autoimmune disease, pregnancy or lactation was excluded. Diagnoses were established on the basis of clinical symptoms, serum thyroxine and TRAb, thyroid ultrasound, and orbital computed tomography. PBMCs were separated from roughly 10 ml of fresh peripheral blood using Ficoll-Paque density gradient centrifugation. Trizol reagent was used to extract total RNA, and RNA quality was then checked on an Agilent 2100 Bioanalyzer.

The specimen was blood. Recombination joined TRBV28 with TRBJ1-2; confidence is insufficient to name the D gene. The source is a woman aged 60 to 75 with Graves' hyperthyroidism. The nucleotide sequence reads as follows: TGTGCCAGCAGTTTCCCGATTGGGGGCTACACCTTC. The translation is CASSFPIGGYTF.